Following are 10 T cell receptor beta chains from one sample sequenced in a study of blood T cell repertoires in COVID-19. Method: immunoSEQ multiplex PCR; TCRdb's copy keeps in-frame clones and lacks some. The table includes 20,000 or so clones, around nine tenths detected once. What was sequenced was peripheral blood. Receptors were obtained from a man in his fifties with active COVID-19.

The genes are TRBV19 and TRBJ2-3, with 8 positions matching TRBD2. Germline-derived CDR1 and CDR2 are LNHDA and SQIVND (reference sequence). The V and J ends lost 4 bases and 2 bases, in that order; junction bases with no gene match: 5. This CDR3 spans 15 amino acids. This chain's CDR3 is CASSSGGGYTDTQYF. For the CDR3, the DNA is TGTGCCAGTAGTAGCGGCGGGGGGTACACAGATACGCAGTATTTT.

V gene TRBV5-6 combines with J gene TRBJ2-5, with D unresolved. V was cut by 0 bases and J by 5 bases, with 8 bases left in between. Germline V gene data show CDR1 as SGHDT and CDR2 as YYEEEE. CDR3 size: 13 residues. CDR3: CASSLESIETQYF. CDR3 in DNA: TGTGCCAGCAGCTTGGAATCCATTGAGACCCAGTACTTC. Full variable domain (rest looked up from reference TRBV5-6 and TRBJ2-5): DAGVTQSPTHLIKTRGQQVTLRCSPKSGHDTVSWYQQALGQGPQFIFQYYEEEERQRGNFPDRFSGHQFPNYSSELNVNALLLGDSALYLCASSLESIETQYFGPGTRLLVL.

The chain employs TRBV11-2 and TRBJ1-3; tentatively, D is TRBD1 (6 bases). The V gene's germline CDR1 is SGHAT and CDR2 FQNNGV. Trimming took off 5 bases at V and 4 bases at J, with 15 bases between the two ends. CDR3 length: 15 residues. The CDR3 bases are TGTGCCAGCAGCCCAGATTGGGGGCTAGGAAACACCATATATTTT. This codes for CASSPDWGLGNTIYF.

The V and J genes are TRBV24-1 and TRBJ2-2; D remains unclear. Germline V gene data show CDR1 as KGHDR and CDR2 as SFDVKD. Trimming pared 0 bases from V and 8 bases from J, leaving 9 bases between. This CDR3 region has 14 residues. CDR3 in amino acids: CATSDLLSAGELFF. DNA for the CDR3: TGTGCCACCAGTGATTTGCTGAGTGCTGGGGAGCTGTTTTTT.

Written as DNA, the CDR3 is TGTGCCACCAGTGACAGTGGGACAGACTATGGCTACACCTTC. This codes for CATSDSGTDYGYTF. This chain links TRBV24-1 with TRBJ1-2, with 7 bases fitting TRBD1. V gave up 4 bases and J gave up 3 bases; unmatched junction bases: 4. CDR1 is KGHDR, CDR2 SFDVKD, per germline. There are 14 residues in the CDR3.

This chain links TRBV19 with TRBJ2-2, with 9 positions matching TRBD1. Germline loops: CDR1 LNHDA, CDR2 SQIVND (reference sequence). With 8 bases clipped from V and 6 bases from J, the junction kept 10 bases outside the gene matches. The CDR3 runs 15 residues. DNA for the CDR3: TGTGCCAGTTTACCGGGACAGGGCTTCGCCGGGGAGCTGTTTTTT. Protein: CASLPGQGFAGELFF.

The V gene is TRBV4-1, the J gene TRBJ2-2; 7 nucleotides line up with TRBD2. This CDR3 has 15 amino acids. J lost 6 bases, V lost 1 base, and 5 bases had no gene match. In germline, CDR1 is MGHRA, CDR2 YSYEKL. CDR3 nucleotides: TGCGCCAGCAGCCAAGGGCGGGAGAGGGCCGGGGAGCTGTTTTTT. It is translated as CASSQGRERAGELFF.

The chain employs TRBV2 and TRBJ2-5, with 12 nucleotides matching TRBD2. This CDR3 spans 14 amino acids. Losses at the gene ends were 7 bases for V and 2 bases for J; bases not matched to a gene: 2. Germline lookup yields CDR1 SNHLY and CDR2 FYNNEI. The CDR3 sequence: CASKLAGGQETQYF. The DNA of the CDR3 is TGTGCCAGCAAACTAGCGGGGGGACAAGAGACCCAGTACTTC. Full variable domain (missing parts from reference TRBV2 and TRBJ2-5): EPEVTQTPSHQVTQMGQEVILRCVPISNHLYFYWYRQILGQKVEFLVSFYNNEISEKSEIFDDQFSVERPDGSNFTLKIRSTKLEDSAMYFCASKLAGGQETQYFGPGTRLLVL.

The chain links TRBV5-5 to TRBJ2-5; perhaps TRBD1 as D (6 bases). The germline CDR1 and CDR2 sequences are SGHKS and YYEKEE (reference sequence). Trimming removed 4 bases at V and 4 bases at J, with 14 bases between. CDR3 length: 14 amino acids. CDR3 loop: CASSLYTGIETQYF. In nucleotides, the CDR3 is TGTGCCAGCAGCCTGTATACAGGGATAGAGACCCAGTACTTC. Complete variable domain (other parts from reference TRBV5-5 and TRBJ2-5): DAGVTQSPTHLIKTRGQQVTLRCSPISGHKSVSWYQQVLGQGPQFIFQYYEKEERGRGNFPDRFSARQFPNYSSELNVNALLLGDSALYLCASSLYTGIETQYFGPGTRLLVL.

This clone showed up just once. The CDR3 region is CASSGLAPGEQYF. In DNA form, the CDR3 reads TGTGCCAGCAGCGGGCTAGCCCCAGGCGAGCAGTACTTC. The rearrangement uses TRBV9 and TRBJ2-7, with D tentatively TRBD2 (5 bases). Germline V CDR1 and CDR2: SGDLS, YYNGEE. Between the trimmed V and J ends, which lost 3 bases and 6 bases, there was a span of 13 bases. This CDR3 is 13 amino acids long.